This T cell receptor (beta chain) emerged from a study of blood T cell repertoires in COVID-19. Study details: T cells, B-cell-depleted T cells, or PBMCs provided the cDNA or gDNA that served as material.

V lost 2 bases and J lost 6, with 10 bases in between. Germline V gives CDR1 SGHRS, CDR2 YFSETQ. The CDR3 extends over 13 amino acids. Assay used: immunoSEQ multiplex PCR; TCRdb lists only in-frame clones, some missing. The sample shows a few hundred thousand clones, around 83% of them seen only once. This receptor was taken from a woman in her thirties or forties who had recovered from COVID-19. The chain links TRBV5-1 to TRBJ2-3; D gene unclear. Sequences were obtained from peripheral blood. CDR3 sequence reads: CASSLGALDTQYF. CDR3 coding DNA: TGCGCCAGCAGCTTAGGAGCGCTTGATACGCAGTATTTT.